One T cell receptor beta chain is described in this entry. Its antigen is not yet known. No base quality values were provided; no much bigger clone lies one nucleotide off. TCRbeta CDR3 regions were amplified from genomic DNA using the immunoSEQ Assay, a bias-controlled multiplex PCR. As for the authors' bioinformatics: Within the assay, amplification of reference gene primers was used to estimate how many nucleated cells each sample contained. To quantify the absolute abundance of each unique TCRbeta CDR3 rearrangement, sequence reads were collapsed and filtered. For each sample, productive Simpson clonality was calculated by taking the square root of Simpson's diversity index across productive rearrangements. In TCRdb, the immuneACCESS table is reduced to in-frame sequences with V and J assigned. These tables do not hold every clone; where another copy was compared, an unresolved V gene accounts for under half, and the others remain unexplained. The DNA gave D and trimming, while V, J and clone size come from that table. The sample yields roughly 150,000 clones; about 85% were counted once. Around 8.9% of the sample rests with the top ten.

This entry is derived from a study of blood T cell repertoires in COVID-19 (dated by TCRdb to 2020 to 2021). Some background on the complete study: Collaborator samples came from the United States, Italy and Spain and covered acute and convalescent phases of COVID-19. Where HLA class I and class II types were available, the types were taken from metadata supplied by the sample provider, not from assay-based typing. Samples came from the ongoing ImmuneRACE study (first 160 participants) plus 1,254 subjects from 6 global collaborators. The sample metadata nearly always contained a de-identified subject ID, COVID-19 status, age in years and sex. The repertoires were made available in a free public database intended to serve as a resource for research on the immune response to SARS-CoV-2. The prospective study material was composed of cDNA or gDNA derived from T cells, B-cell-depleted T cells, or PBMCs. Deeply sampled blood TCRbeta repertoires from subjects exposed to, actively infected with, or recovered from COVID-19 were included in the dataset. General study outcomes and caveats: The quantity of clinical and demographic metadata differed by source and by participant and was supplied without curation.

One collaborating source in Seattle enrolled patients while the patients were actively infected and followed the patients over time throughout the course of disease. The collaborating institutions used their own protocols to collect whole blood in K2EDTA tubes. For TCRbeta analysis, collaborators shipped samples as frozen whole blood, isolated PBMCs, or DNA extracted from either of those sample types. The sequenced sample consisted of peripheral blood. This sequence originates from a woman of 80 years or more with COVID-19, enrolled during active disease.

The CDR3 region: CASSLGTAVLETQYF. The sequenced DNA is TGTGCCAGCAGCCTCGGGACAGCCGTTCTAGAGACCCAGTACTTC. Rearrangement joined TRBV7-6 to TRBJ2-5; 7 central bases correspond to TRBD1. After removal of 5 bases from V and 4 bases from J, the junction retains 10 bases not matched to a gene. The germline V gene provides CDR1 SGHVS and CDR2 FNYEAQ. Including cysteine and phenylalanine, the CDR3 has 15 amino acids. The entry retains the CDR3 DNA only, 45 bases that are in frame from base 1. The full variable domain, completed from the reference TRBV7-6 and TRBJ2-5 proteins outside the CDR3, reads GAGVSQSPRYKVTKRGQDVALRCDPISGHVSLYWYRQALGQGPEFLTYFNYEAQQDKSGLPNDRFSAERPEGSISTLTIQRTEQRDSAMYRCASSLGTAVLETQYFGPGTRLLVL.